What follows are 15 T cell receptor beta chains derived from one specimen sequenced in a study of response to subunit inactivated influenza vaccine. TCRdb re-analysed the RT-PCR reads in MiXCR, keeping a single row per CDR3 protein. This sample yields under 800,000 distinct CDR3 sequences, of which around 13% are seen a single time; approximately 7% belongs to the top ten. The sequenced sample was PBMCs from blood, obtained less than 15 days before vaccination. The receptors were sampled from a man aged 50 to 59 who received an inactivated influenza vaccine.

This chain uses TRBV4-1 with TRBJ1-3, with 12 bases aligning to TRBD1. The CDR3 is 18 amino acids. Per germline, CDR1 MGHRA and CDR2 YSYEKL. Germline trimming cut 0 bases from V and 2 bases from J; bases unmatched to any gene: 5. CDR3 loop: CASSQDSGTGGPGNTIYF. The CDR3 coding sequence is TGCGCCAGCAGCCAAGATTCGGGGACAGGGGGCCCTGGAAACACCATATATTTT.

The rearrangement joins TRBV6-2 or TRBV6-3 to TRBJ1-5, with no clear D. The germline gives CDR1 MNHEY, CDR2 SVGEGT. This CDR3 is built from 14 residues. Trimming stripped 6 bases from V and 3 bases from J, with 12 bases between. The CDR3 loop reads CASRQTSYNQPQHF. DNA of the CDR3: TGTGCCAGCAGGCAAACAAGTTACAATCAGCCCCAGCATTTT.

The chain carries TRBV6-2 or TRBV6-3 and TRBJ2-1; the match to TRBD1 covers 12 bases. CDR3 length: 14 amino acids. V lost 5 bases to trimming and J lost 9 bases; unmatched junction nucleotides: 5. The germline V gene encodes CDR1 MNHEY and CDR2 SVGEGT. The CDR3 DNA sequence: TGTGCCAGCAGTGGGGGACAGGGGGCTGGTGAGCAGTTCTTC. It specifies CASSGGQGAGEQFF.

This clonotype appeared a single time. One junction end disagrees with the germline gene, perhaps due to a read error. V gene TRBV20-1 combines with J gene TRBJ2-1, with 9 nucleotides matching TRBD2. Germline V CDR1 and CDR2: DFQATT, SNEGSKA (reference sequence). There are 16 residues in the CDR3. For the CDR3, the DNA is TGCTGTGCTAGACTACCGGGACTAGCAGAGAACAATGAGCAGTTCTTC. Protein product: CCARLPGLAENNEQFF.

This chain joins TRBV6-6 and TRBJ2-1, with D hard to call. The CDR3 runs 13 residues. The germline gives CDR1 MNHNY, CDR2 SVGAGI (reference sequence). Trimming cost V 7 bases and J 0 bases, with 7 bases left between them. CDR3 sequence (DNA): TGTGCCAGCATGCAGGCCTCCTACAATGAGCAGTTCTTC. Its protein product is CASMQASYNEQFF.

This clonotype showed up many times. DNA of the CDR3: TGTGCCAGCAGTCCTGGAGGGAGGTATGGCTACACCTTC. As protein: CASSPGGRYGYTF. The genes are TRBV12-3 or TRBV12-4 and TRBJ1-2, with no clear D. The length of the CDR3 is 13 residues. V was clipped by 5 bases and J by 5 bases, with 12 bases between them.

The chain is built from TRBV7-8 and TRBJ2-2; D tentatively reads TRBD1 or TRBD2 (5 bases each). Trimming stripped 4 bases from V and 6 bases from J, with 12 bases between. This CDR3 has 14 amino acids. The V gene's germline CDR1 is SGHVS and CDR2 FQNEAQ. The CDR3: CASSSLLGAGELFF. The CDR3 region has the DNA TGTGCCAGCAGCTCTTTACTAGGGGCCGGGGAGCTGTTTTTT. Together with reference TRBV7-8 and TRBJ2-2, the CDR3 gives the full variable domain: GAGVSQSPRYKVAKRGQDVALRCDPISGHVSLFWYQQALGQGPEFLTYFQNEAQLDKSGLPSDRFFAERPEGSVSTLKIQRTQQEDSAVYLCASSSLLGAGELFFGEGSRLTVL.

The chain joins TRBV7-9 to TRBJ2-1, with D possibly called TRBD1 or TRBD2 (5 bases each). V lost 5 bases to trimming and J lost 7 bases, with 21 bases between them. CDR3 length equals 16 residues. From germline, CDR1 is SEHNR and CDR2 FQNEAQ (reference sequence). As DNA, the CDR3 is TGTGCCAGCAGCCCTTACGGACGGGGCTTCGGGAATGAGCAGTTCTTC. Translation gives CASSPYGRGFGNEQFF.

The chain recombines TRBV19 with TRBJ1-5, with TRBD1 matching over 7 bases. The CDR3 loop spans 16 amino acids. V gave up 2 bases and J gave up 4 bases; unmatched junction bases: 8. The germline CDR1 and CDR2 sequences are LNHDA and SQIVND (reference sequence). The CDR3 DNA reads TGTGCCAGTAGTATATGGCAACAGGGGAGGAATCAGCCCCAGCATTTT. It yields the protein CASSIWQQGRNQPQHF.

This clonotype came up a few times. The CDR3 loop is CASSHPGLRYEQYF. The CDR3 bases are TGTGCCAGCAGCCACCCGGGACTACGCTACGAGCAGTACTTC. The V and J genes are TRBV14 and TRBJ2-7, with 7 bases identical to TRBD2. The V and J ends lost 3 bases and 3 bases, in that order; junction bases with no gene match: 5. The CDR3 totals 14 residues. CDR1 SGHDN and CDR2 FVKESK come from the germline V gene. The full variable domain, with the rest looked up from reference TRBV14 and TRBJ2-7, is EAGVTQFPSHSVIEKGQTVTLRCDPISGHDNLYWYRRVMGKEIKFLLHFVKESKQDESGMPNNRFLAERTGGTYSTLKVQPAELEDSGVYFCASSHPGLRYEQYFGPGTRLTVT.

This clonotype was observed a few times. CDR3 nucleotides: TGCGCCAGCAGCCATGGACAGGATCAGCCCCAGCATTTT. Translating gives CASSHGQDQPQHF. The genes are TRBV4-1 and TRBJ1-5; 7 positions agree with TRBD1. The germline gives CDR1 MGHRA, CDR2 YSYEKL. This CDR3 spans 13 amino acids. The junction had 1 base not matched to a gene; V was cut back by 3 bases and J by 5 bases.

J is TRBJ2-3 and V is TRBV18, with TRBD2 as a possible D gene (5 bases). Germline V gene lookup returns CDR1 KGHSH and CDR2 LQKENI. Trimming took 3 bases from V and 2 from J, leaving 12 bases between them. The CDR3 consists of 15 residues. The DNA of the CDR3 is TGTGCCAGCTCACCTCAAGCGGTAGCCACAGATACGCAGTATTTT. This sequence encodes CASSPQAVATDTQYF.

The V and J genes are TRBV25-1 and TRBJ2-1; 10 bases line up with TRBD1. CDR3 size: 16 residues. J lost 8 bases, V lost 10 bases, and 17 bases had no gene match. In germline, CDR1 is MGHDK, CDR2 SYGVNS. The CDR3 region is CATLSNRDRGVHEQFF. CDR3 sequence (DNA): TGTGCCACCCTATCTAATAGGGACAGGGGAGTCCATGAGCAGTTCTTC.

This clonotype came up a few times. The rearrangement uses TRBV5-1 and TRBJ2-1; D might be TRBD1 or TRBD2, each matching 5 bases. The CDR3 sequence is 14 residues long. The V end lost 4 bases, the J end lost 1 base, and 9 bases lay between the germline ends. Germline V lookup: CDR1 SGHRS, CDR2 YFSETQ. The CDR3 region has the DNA TGCGCCAGCAGCGGGGGTATTTCCTACAATGAGCAGTTCTTC. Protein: CASSGGISYNEQFF.

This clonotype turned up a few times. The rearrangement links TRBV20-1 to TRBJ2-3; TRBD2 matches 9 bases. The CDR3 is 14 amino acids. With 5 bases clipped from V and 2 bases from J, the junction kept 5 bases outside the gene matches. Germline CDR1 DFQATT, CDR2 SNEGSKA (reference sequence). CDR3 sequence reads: CSARLADSTDTQYF. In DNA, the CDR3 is TGCAGTGCTCGACTAGCGGACTCCACAGATACGCAGTATTTT.